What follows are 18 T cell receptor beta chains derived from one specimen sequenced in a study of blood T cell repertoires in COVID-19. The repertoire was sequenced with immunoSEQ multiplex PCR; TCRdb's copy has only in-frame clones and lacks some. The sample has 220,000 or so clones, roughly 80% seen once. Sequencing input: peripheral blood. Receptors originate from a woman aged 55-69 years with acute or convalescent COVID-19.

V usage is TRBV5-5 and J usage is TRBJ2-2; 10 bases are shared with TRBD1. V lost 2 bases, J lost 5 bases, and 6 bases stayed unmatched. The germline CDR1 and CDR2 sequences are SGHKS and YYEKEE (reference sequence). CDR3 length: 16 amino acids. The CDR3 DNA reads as TGTGCCAGCAGCTTCACCCCGGGACAGGGGACCGGGGAGCTGTTTTTT. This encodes CASSFTPGQGTGELFF.

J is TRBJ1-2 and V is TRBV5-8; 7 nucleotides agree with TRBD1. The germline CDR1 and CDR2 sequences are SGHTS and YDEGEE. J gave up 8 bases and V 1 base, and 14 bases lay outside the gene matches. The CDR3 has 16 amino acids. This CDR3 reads CASSLSTGANSGGYTF. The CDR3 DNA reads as TGTGCCAGCAGCTTGTCAACAGGGGCAAACTCGGGCGGCTACACCTTC.

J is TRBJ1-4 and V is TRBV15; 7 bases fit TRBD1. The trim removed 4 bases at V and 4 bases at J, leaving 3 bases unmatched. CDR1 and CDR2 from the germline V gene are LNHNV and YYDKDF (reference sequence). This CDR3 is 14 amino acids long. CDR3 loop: CATSKTGRNEKLFF. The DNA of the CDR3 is TGTGCCACCAGCAAGACAGGGCGTAATGAAAAACTGTTTTTT.

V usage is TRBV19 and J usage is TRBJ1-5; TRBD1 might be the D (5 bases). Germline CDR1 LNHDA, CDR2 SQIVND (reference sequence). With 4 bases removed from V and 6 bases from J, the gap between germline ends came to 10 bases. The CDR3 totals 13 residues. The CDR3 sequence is CASSSRQGQPQHF. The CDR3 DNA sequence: TGTGCCAGTAGTAGTAGGCAGGGTCAGCCCCAGCATTTT.

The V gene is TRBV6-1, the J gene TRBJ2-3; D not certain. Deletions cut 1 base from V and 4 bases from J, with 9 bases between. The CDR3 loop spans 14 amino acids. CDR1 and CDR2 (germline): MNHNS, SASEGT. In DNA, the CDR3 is TGTGCCAGCAGTGAAGAGCCCCGTCCAGATACGCAGTATTTT. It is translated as CASSEEPRPDTQYF.

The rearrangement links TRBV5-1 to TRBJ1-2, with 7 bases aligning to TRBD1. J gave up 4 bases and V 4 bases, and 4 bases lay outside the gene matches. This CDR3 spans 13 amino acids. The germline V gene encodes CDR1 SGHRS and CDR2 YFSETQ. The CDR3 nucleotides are TGCGCCAGCAGCACGGGACAGCTCTATGGCTACACCTTC. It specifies CASSTGQLYGYTF.

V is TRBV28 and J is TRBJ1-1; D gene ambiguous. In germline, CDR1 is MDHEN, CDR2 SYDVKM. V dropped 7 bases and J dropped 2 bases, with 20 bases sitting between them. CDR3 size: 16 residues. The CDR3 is CASNPRTVGKNTEAFF. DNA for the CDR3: TGTGCCAGCAATCCCCGAACTGTCGGGAAAAACACTGAAGCTTTCTTT.

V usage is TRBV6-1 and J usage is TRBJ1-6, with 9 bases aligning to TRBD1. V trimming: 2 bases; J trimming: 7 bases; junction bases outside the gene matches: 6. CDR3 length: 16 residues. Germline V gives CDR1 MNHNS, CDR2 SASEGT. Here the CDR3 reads CASSESTGGRNSPLHF. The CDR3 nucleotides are TGTGCCAGCAGTGAAAGTACAGGGGGCCGGAATTCACCCCTCCACTTT.

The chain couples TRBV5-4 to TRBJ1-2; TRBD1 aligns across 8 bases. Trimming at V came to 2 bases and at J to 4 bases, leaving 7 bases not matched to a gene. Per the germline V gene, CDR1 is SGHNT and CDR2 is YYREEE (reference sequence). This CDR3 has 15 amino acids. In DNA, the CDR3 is TGTGCCAGCAGCTTCGGGACAGGAACATCCTATGGCTACACCTTC. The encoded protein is CASSFGTGTSYGYTF.

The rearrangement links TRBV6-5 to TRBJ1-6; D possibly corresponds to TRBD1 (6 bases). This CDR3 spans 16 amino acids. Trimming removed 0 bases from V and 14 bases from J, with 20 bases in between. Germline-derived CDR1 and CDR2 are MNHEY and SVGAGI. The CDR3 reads CASSYSLTGPARSLHF. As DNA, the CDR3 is TGTGCCAGCAGTTACTCGCTGACAGGCCCCGCAAGATCCCTCCACTTT.

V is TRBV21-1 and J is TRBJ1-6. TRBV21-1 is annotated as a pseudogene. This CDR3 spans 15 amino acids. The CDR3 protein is CASSKEADLNSPLHF. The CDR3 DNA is TGTGCCAGCAGCAAAGAAGCGGACCTAAATTCACCCCTCCACTTT.

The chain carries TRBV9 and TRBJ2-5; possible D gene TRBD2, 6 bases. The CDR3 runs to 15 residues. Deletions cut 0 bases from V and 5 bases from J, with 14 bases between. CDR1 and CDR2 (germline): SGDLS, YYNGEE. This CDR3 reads CASSVGMEGLETQYF. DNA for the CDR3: TGTGCCAGCAGCGTAGGGATGGAGGGGTTGGAGACCCAGTACTTC.

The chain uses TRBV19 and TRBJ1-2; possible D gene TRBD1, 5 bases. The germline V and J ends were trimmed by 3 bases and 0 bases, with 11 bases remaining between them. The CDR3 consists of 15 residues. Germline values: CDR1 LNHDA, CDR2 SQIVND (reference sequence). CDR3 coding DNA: TGTGCCAGTAGTATGGGGCAGGCCCCTAACTATGGCTACACCTTC. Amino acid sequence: CASSMGQAPNYGYTF.

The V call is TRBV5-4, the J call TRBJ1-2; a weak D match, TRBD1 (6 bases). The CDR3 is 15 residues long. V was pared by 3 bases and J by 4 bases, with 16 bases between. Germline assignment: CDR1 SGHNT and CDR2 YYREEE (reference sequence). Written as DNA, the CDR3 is TGTGCCAGCAGCTCAGGCCGGGGGGCGGGCTATGGCTACACCTTC. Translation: CASSSGRGAGYGYTF.

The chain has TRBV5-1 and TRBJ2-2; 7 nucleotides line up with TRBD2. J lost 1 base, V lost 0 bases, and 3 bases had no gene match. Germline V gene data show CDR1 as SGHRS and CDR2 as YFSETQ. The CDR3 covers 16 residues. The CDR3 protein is CASSLGLAVNTGELFF. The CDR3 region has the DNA TGCGCCAGCAGCTTGGGGCTAGCGGTGAACACCGGGGAGCTGTTTTTT.

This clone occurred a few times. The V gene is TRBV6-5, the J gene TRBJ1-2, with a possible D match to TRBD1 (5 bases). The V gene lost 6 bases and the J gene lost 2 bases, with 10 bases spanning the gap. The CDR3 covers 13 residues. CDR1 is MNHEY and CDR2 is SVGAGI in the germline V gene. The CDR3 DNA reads TGTGCCAGCAGGGAGGGACTCAACTATGGCTACACCTTC. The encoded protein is CASREGLNYGYTF.

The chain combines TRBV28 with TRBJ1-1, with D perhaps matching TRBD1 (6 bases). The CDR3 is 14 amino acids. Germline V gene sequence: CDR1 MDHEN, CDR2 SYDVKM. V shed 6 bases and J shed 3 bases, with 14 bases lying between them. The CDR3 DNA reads TGTGCCAGCAGAGATAACAGGGTTGACACTGAAGCTTTCTTT. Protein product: CASRDNRVDTEAFF. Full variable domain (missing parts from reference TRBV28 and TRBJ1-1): DVKVTQSSRYLVKRTGEKVFLECVQDMDHENMFWYRQDPGLGLRLIYFSYDVKMKEKGDIPEGYSVSREKKERFSLILESASTNQTSMYLCASRDNRVDTEAFFGQGTRLTVV.

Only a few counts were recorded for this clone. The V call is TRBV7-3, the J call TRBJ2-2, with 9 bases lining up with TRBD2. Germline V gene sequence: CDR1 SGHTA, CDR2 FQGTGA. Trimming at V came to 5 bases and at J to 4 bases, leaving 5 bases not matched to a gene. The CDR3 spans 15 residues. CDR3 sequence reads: CASSTGSGSTGELFF. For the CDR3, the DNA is TGTGCCAGCAGCACAGGTAGCGGGAGCACCGGGGAGCTGTTTTTT.